The 30 T cell receptor beta chains reported below all come from one sample, sequenced in a study of OX40 agonist ivuxolimab in advanced cancers. Sequenced by immunoSEQ multiplex PCR; TCRdb stores in-frame clones only, minus some. The sample records about 49,000 clones, roughly 79% being singletons. The material sequenced was CD4+ or CD8+ T cells sorted from blood, taken in a trial of the OX40 agonist ivuxolimab. The receptors come from an adult with an advanced solid tumor such as melanoma, head and neck, liver or kidney cancer.

The chain joins TRBV5-6 to TRBJ1-2, with 9 bases fitting TRBD1. The CDR3 is made up of 15 amino acids. CDR1 and CDR2 (germline): SGHDT, YYEEEE. Trimming removed 4 bases from V and 4 bases from J; junction bases left unmatched: 8. As DNA, the CDR3 is TGTGCCAGCAGCCCCCCTGCGGGACAGGGCTATGGCTACACCTTC. Amino acid sequence: CASSPPAGQGYGYTF.

V and J are TRBV29-1 and TRBJ2-7; D unclear. Germline V gene data show CDR1 as SQVTM and CDR2 as ANQGSEA. CDR3 length: 13 amino acids. Trimming left V 2 bases short and J 2 bases short, with 10 bases between. CDR3 in DNA: TGCAGCGTTGAAAAGGGTAATACCTACGAGCAGTACTTC. Its translation: CSVEKGNTYEQYF.

V is TRBV2 and J is TRBJ2-1; 10 bases fit TRBD2. Germline CDR1 is SNHLY and CDR2 is FYNNEI. The CDR3 consists of 16 residues. V lost 2 bases, J lost 3 bases, and 4 bases stayed unmatched. CDR3 in amino acids: CASSELAGEYYNEQFF. CDR3 in DNA: TGTGCCAGCAGTGAACTAGCGGGAGAGTACTACAATGAGCAGTTCTTC.

The chain recombines TRBV9 with TRBJ1-4; D unresolved. Trimming shortened V by 0 bases and J by 3 bases, and 9 bases separated the two germline ends. The CDR3 length is 15 residues. The germline gives CDR1 SGDLS, CDR2 YYNGEE. This CDR3 reads CASSVEGSANEKLFF. In nucleotides, the CDR3 is TGTGCCAGCAGCGTAGAGGGTTCAGCTAATGAAAAACTGTTTTTT.

The chain carries TRBV14 and TRBJ2-2; a weak D match, TRBD1 (7 bases). Between the trimmed V and J ends, which lost 3 bases and 4 bases, there was a span of 12 bases. CDR1 and CDR2 from the germline V gene are SGHDN and FVKESK. This CDR3 has 15 residues. CDR3 in amino acids: CASSHYRGGTGELFF. The DNA for the CDR3 is TGTGCCAGCAGCCACTACAGGGGAGGCACCGGGGAGCTGTTTTTT.

The chain carries TRBV4-3 and TRBJ2-1, with TRBD2 identical over 10 bases. With V trimmed by 4 bases and J by 9 bases, 9 bases remained unmatched. Germline CDR1 and CDR2: LGHNA and YSLEER. CDR3 size: 15 residues. The CDR3 is CASSPWTSGGGEQFF. DNA for the CDR3: TGCGCCAGCAGCCCGTGGACTAGCGGTGGGGGTGAGCAGTTCTTC.

The rearrangement joins TRBV9 to TRBJ2-1; 8 bases match TRBD1. The CDR3 totals 13 residues. The trim removed 3 bases at V and 7 bases at J, leaving 3 bases unmatched. Germline-derived CDR1 and CDR2 are SGDLS and YYNGEE. CDR3 in DNA: TGTGCCAGCAGCGCTTGGACAGGGAATGAGCAGTTCTTC. Translating it yields CASSAWTGNEQFF.

The chain uses TRBV9 and TRBJ2-5, with D unclear. Trimming removed 3 bases from V and 0 bases from J, with 9 bases in between. Looked up from germline, CDR1 is SGDLS and CDR2 is YYNGEE. The CDR3 is made up of 14 amino acids. CDR3 sequence (DNA): TGTGCCAGCAGCGCCCTAGGTTACCAAGAGACCCAGTACTTC. As protein: CASSALGYQETQYF.

This clone was seen a single time. This chain links TRBV2 with TRBJ2-7; 13 nucleotides line up with TRBD2. Germline V CDR1 and CDR2: SNHLY, FYNNEI. V gave up 7 bases and J gave up 3 bases; unmatched junction bases: 3. The CDR3 has 14 residues. CDR3 region: CASKGLAGDYEQYF. CDR3 bases: TGTGCCAGCAAAGGACTAGCGGGAGACTACGAGCAGTACTTC.

The gene calls are TRBV28 and TRBJ1-5; weak D call: TRBD1 (5 bases). V lost 2 bases to trimming and J lost 6 bases, with 14 bases between them. The CDR3 spans 15 residues. The V gene's germline CDR1 is MDHEN and CDR2 SYDVKM. CDR3 residues: CASSLNPFGAQPQHF. The CDR3 DNA follows: TGTGCCAGCAGTTTAAACCCATTCGGGGCTCAGCCCCAGCATTTT. The complete variable domain, with remaining parts taken from reference TRBV28 and TRBJ1-5, reads DVKVTQSSRYLVKRTGEKVFLECVQDMDHENMFWYRQDPGLGLRLIYFSYDVKMKEKGDIPEGYSVSREKKERFSLILESASTNQTSMYLCASSLNPFGAQPQHFGDGTRLSIL.

This sequence joins TRBV6-4 and TRBJ1-1, with a tentative D call TRBD1 (5 bases). Trimming took off 0 bases at V and 5 bases at J, with 7 bases between the two ends. CDR3 length: 13 amino acids. Germline loops: CDR1 MRHNA, CDR2 SNTAGT. The CDR3 nucleotides read TGTGCCAGCAGTGACTCGAAGGGGACTGAAGCTTTCTTT. Translation gives CASSDSKGTEAFF.

This rearrangement joins TRBV6-6 to TRBJ2-7; 11 nucleotides align to TRBD1. The CDR3 length is 15 residues. CDR1 MNHNY and CDR2 SVGAGI come from the germline V gene (reference sequence). The V gene end was trimmed by 7 bases and the J gene end by 4 bases; junction bases not matched to a gene: 9. CDR3 protein: CASNKPGQGVYEQYF. CDR3 in DNA: TGTGCCAGCAATAAACCGGGACAGGGGGTTTACGAGCAGTACTTC.

The rearrangement joins TRBV6-5 to TRBJ2-7, with 8 bases fitting TRBD1. The CDR3 is made up of 13 amino acids. The V and J ends lost 4 bases and 3 bases, in that order; junction bases with no gene match: 2. The germline V gene has CDR1 MNHEY and CDR2 SVGAGI. The CDR3 here is CASSSQGDYEQYF. The CDR3 DNA reads as TGTGCCAGCAGTTCACAGGGGGACTACGAGCAGTACTTC.

CDR3 sequence reads: CASKDPGGEQYV. CDR3 nucleotide sequence: TGTGCCAGCAAGGATCCAGGGGGAGAGCAGTACGTC. The chain has TRBV28 and TRBJ2-7, with 7 bases fitting TRBD1. With 7 bases clipped from V and 7 bases from J, the junction kept 7 bases outside the gene matches. From germline, CDR1 is MDHEN and CDR2 SYDVKM. The CDR3 is made up of 12 amino acids.

The rearrangement uses TRBV10-1 and TRBJ2-5; possibly TRBD1 for D (6 bases). Trimming left V 2 bases short and J 1 base short, with 8 bases between. The CDR3 is 14 amino acids. Germline CDR1 and CDR2: WNHNN and SYGVQD (reference sequence). CDR3 sequence (DNA): TGCGCCAGCAGTGAGACAGGGACCCAAGAGACCCAGTACTTC. Translating it yields CASSETGTQETQYF.

The chain carries TRBV6-4 and TRBJ2-7; D is possibly TRBD2 (7 bases). The germline gives CDR1 MRHNA, CDR2 SNTAGT. This CDR3 has 17 amino acids. Trimming took off 7 bases at V and 5 bases at J, with 27 bases between the two ends. The CDR3: CASTEWAWGGQMDEQYV. CDR3 coding DNA: TGTGCCAGCACCGAGTGGGCTTGGGGGGGGCAGATGGACGAGCAGTACGTC.

The sample holds one count of this clone. CDR3 loop: CSVGAGLTYEQYF. CDR3 nucleotides: TGCAGCGTGGGGGCAGGGCTTACCTACGAGCAGTACTTC. The V gene is TRBV29-1, the J gene TRBJ2-7; D possibly corresponds to TRBD1 (6 bases). V lost 6 bases and J 2 bases, leaving 14 bases between the germline ends. Germline V gene lookup returns CDR1 SQVTM and CDR2 ANQGSEA. The CDR3 is made up of 13 amino acids.

This clone is labeled as medium-sized. The chain carries TRBV2 and TRBJ2-1; 9 bases align to TRBD2. From germline, CDR1 is SNHLY and CDR2 FYNNEI. The CDR3 runs to 10 residues. V shed 10 bases and J 12 bases; nucleotides not matched to a gene: 4. The CDR3 bases are TGTGCCACCTCGCGGGAGGGGCAGTTCTTC. It specifies CATSREGQFF.

The chain carries TRBV28 and TRBJ2-3; D ambiguous. V lost 1 base to trimming and J lost 2 bases, with 13 bases between them. CDR1 is MDHEN, CDR2 SYDVKM, per germline. CDR3 length equals 16 residues. The CDR3 loop is CASSLLGLDNTDTQYF. For the CDR3, the DNA is TGTGCCAGCAGTTTATTAGGGCTAGACAACACAGATACGCAGTATTTT.

At least ten counts were recorded for this clone. The chain carries TRBV27 and TRBJ2-2; D is undetermined. Looked up from germline, CDR1 is MNHEY and CDR2 is SMNVEV (reference sequence). V lost 3 bases, J lost 0 bases, and 2 bases lay in between. The CDR3 consists of 13 residues. This CDR3 is CASSLTNTGELFF. DNA of the CDR3: TGTGCCAGCAGTTTGACGAACACCGGGGAGCTGTTTTTT.

With regard to this clone: This specimen includes other DNA sequences encoding the same CDR3. The chain employs TRBV19 and TRBJ1-1; a weak D match, TRBD1 (5 bases). The CDR3 runs 14 residues. CDR1 LNHDA and CDR2 SQIVND come from the germline V gene (reference sequence). Trimming removed 3 bases at V and 4 bases at J, with 12 bases between. CDR3 sequence (DNA): TGTGCCAGTAGTATCGACCCGGGGGGCACTGAAGCTTTCTTT. The encoded protein is CASSIDPGGTEAFF. The full variable domain, its missing parts supplied by reference TRBV19 and TRBJ1-1, is DGGITQSPKYLFRKEGQNVTLSCEQNLNHDAMYWYRQDPGQGLRLIYYSQIVNDFQKGDIAEGYSVSREKKESFPLTVTSAQKNPTAFYLCASSIDPGGTEAFFGQGTRLTVV.

The V and J genes are TRBV6-1 and TRBJ2-7; D gene ambiguous. Trimming removed 3 bases at V and 3 bases at J, with 9 bases between. This CDR3 is built from 13 residues. Germline lookup yields CDR1 MNHNS and CDR2 SASEGT. CDR3 nucleotide sequence: TGTGCCAGCAGTGAGCGGCTAGTCTACGAGCAGTACTTC. Protein sequence: CASSERLVYEQYF.

The CDR3 DNA is TGTGCCAGCAGCTCATTACTCGAGTTCGAGCAGTTCTTC. Its protein is CASSSLLEFEQFF. V usage is TRBV11-2 and J usage is TRBJ2-1, with D hard to call. The CDR3 totals 13 residues. From germline, CDR1 is SGHAT and CDR2 FQNNGV. The germline V and J ends were trimmed by 4 bases and 10 bases, with 14 bases remaining between them.

The chain carries TRBV6-1 and TRBJ1-2; D unclear. V lost 6 bases, J lost 4 bases, and 9 bases lay in between. Germline lookup yields CDR1 MNHNS and CDR2 SASEGT. The CDR3 has 12 residues. The CDR3 region is CASSPGSYGYTF. CDR3 nucleotide sequence: TGTGCCAGCAGCCCGGGCTCCTATGGCTACACCTTC.

The V and J genes are TRBV6-5 and TRBJ2-2, with D perhaps TRBD1 (6 bases). Trimming took off 5 bases at V and 3 bases at J, with 10 bases between the two ends. The CDR3 loop spans 14 amino acids. Germline-derived CDR1 and CDR2 are MNHEY and SVGAGI. This chain's CDR3 is CASSLQGDTGELFF. The CDR3 DNA follows: TGTGCCAGCAGTCTACAGGGAGACACCGGGGAGCTGTTTTTT.

The chain links TRBV2 to TRBJ1-4; no reliable D call. Between the trimmed V and J ends, which lost 6 bases and 4 bases, there was a span of 9 bases. Germline assignment: CDR1 SNHLY and CDR2 FYNNEI. This CDR3 is 13 amino acids long. In DNA form, the CDR3 reads TGTGCCAGCAGGGATGGGGTTAATGAAAAACTGTTTTTT. Residues: CASRDGVNEKLFF.

CDR3 nucleotide sequence: TGTGCCAGCACCCTTGCACGGAGCTCTGAAGCTTTCTTT. This gives the protein CASTLARSSEAFF. The chain uses TRBV28 and TRBJ1-1; no firm D call. Trimming stripped 7 bases from V and 6 bases from J, with 15 bases between. The CDR3 covers 13 residues. Looked up from germline, CDR1 is MDHEN and CDR2 is SYDVKM. The full variable domain, rest sourced from reference TRBV28 and TRBJ1-1, is DVKVTQSSRYLVKRTGEKVFLECVQDMDHENMFWYRQDPGLGLRLIYFSYDVKMKEKGDIPEGYSVSREKKERFSLILESASTNQTSMYLCASTLARSSEAFFGQGTRLTVV.

The genes are TRBV6-5 and TRBJ1-1; D is undetermined. The V end was cut by 6 bases, the J end by 6 bases, with 14 bases between. Germline-derived CDR1 and CDR2 are MNHEY and SVGAGI. This CDR3 is 13 amino acids long. The CDR3 spells CASRLGEFPEAFF. In DNA form, the CDR3 reads TGTGCCAGCAGACTCGGGGAATTTCCTGAAGCTTTCTTT.

The chain joins TRBV19 to TRBJ2-7; 7 nucleotides line up with TRBD2. V gave up 4 bases and J gave up 2 bases; unmatched junction bases: 2. CDR1 and CDR2 from the germline V gene are LNHDA and SQIVND (reference sequence). The CDR3 sequence is 13 residues long. The CDR3 is CASSSGRAYEQYF. As DNA, the CDR3 is TGTGCCAGTAGTAGCGGGAGAGCCTACGAGCAGTACTTC.

The chain couples TRBV4-1 to TRBJ2-7, with TRBD2 identical over 7 bases. The V segment lost 0 bases and the J segment 0 bases; nucleotides outside the gene matches: 11. There are 18 residues in the CDR3. Germline lookup yields CDR1 MGHRA and CDR2 YSYEKL. The CDR3 DNA is TGCGCCAGCAGCCAAGATCTCGTGGGACGGGACTACTCCTACGAGCAGTACTTC. Translated, it gives CASSQDLVGRDYSYEQYF.